The rows below give T cell receptor beta chains drawn from one sample of a study of blood T cells in healthy people across ages. TCRdb itself ran the 5' RACE reads through MiXCR, one entry per CDR3 protein. The sample shows 1.8 million or so distinct CDR3 sequences, more than 35% of them seen only once. Sequenced input: blood. The source of these receptors is a human donor in good health. Each CDR3 is given without its conserved first and last residue.

v_call	j_call	cdr3_aa
TRBV3-1	TRBJ2-3	ASSQVVESDTQY
TRBV9	TRBJ1-1	ASSGHSGYTEAF
TRBV7-6	TRBJ2-1	ASSLVPLAGEYNEQF
TRBV7-2	TRBJ2-1	ASSLAAGTSFHEQF
TRBV10-3	TRBJ2-1	AIAPTGPSEQF
TRBV11-1	TRBJ2-1	ASSLLGGPFNEQF
TRBV20-1	TRBJ2-4	SETEPLAKNIQY
TRBV3-1	-	ASSQPSGNYEQY
TRBV20-1	TRBJ2-1	SARTSGDDNEQF
TRBV4-1	TRBJ1-1	AGSPLTRDNEAF
TRBV28	TRBJ2-7	ASSLSGAGALNYEQY
TRBV20-1	TRBJ2-1	STLRLGGRREQF
TRBV12-3/TRBV12-4	TRBJ2-5	ASSFGGASGGKETQY
TRBV11-2	TRBJ1-4	ASSPLGGFEKLF
TRBV5-1	TRBJ1-1	ASRGYRDSYTNTEAF
TRBV12-3/TRBV12-4	TRBJ2-3	ASSYGTPVGGDTQY
TRBV7-3	TRBJ2-7	ASSSRGGQGAEQY
TRBV7-9	TRBJ1-2	ASSLEVGDGYGYT
TRBV28	TRBJ1-2	ASSLGRGRNYGYT
TRBV5-1	TRBJ1-2	ASSPRGPLDGYT
TRBV4-3	TRBJ2-4	ASSQELLIGTGSNIQY
TRBV4-3	TRBJ1-5	ASSQDGFSGDDGWNQPQH
TRBV25-1	TRBJ1-2	ASSEWFGGTGLGGYT
TRBV5-1	TRBJ1-5	ASSSGTGDVADQPQH
TRBV7-2	TRBJ2-7	ASSSRRGVVRNYEQY
TRBV20-1	TRBJ2-1	SASSLGQLAGESDEQF
TRBV29-1	TRBJ1-2	SVQGLGYGYT
TRBV5-1	TRBJ1-1	ASSLGDRRDTEAF
TRBV7-6	TRBJ1-6	ASSLAAGMYSPLH
TRBV7-2	TRBJ2-2	ASSSVFGDTGELF
TRBV12-3/TRBV12-4	TRBJ2-7	ASSLEGFGTGGEQY
TRBV20-1	TRBJ2-3	SARGLRSPDTQY
TRBV3-1	TRBJ1-2	ASSSNPGTGLNGYT
TRBV6-6	TRBJ2-5	ASSWGLEETQY
TRBV7-2	TRBJ2-1	ASSLSGGAIIHEQF
TRBV28	TRBJ2-2	ASSRGQNTGELF
TRBV19	TRBJ2-1	ASSIASGGAAGNEQF
TRBV5-5	TRBJ1-1	ASSFQVTDGNTEAF
TRBV6-2/TRBV6-3	TRBJ2-7	ASNKQTGVSYEQY
TRBV28	TRBJ2-1	ASSTNRVGF
TRBV7-3	TRBJ1-2	ASSLGEGLDYGYT